This is a list of T cell receptor beta chains from one sample in a study of molecular identifiers for immune sequencing clone quantification. TCRdb called the PCR reads again in MiXCR, with one record for every CDR3 protein. The sample holds roughly 100,000 distinct CDR3 sequences; about 35% are singletons and the top ten take roughly 10%. Material for sequencing was naive CD8+ T cells from blood, with Jurkat cell RNA spiked in. The receptor source for this set is a human donor in good health. Some libraries in this study had Jurkat cell RNA spiked in. Both conserved end residues are part of each CDR3. A D gene is named only where the DNA matches it firmly. The listing skips clone size in some rows; elsewhere it reads once, few, many or a size class.

V gene	J gene	D gene	clone size	CDR3 protein	CDR3 DNA
TRBV5-4	TRBJ2-7	-	few	CASSSAPSYEQYF	TGTGCCAGCAGCTCCGCCCCTTCCTACGAGCAGTACTTC
TRBV2	TRBJ2-5	-	few	CASSDPAGGQETQYF	TGTGCCAGCAGCGACCCCGCCGGGGGTCAAGAGACCCAGTACTTC
TRBV5-1	TRBJ2-5	-	many	CASSSGQIVQETQYF	TGCGCCAGCAGCTCCGGACAGATAGTCCAAGAGACCCAGTACTTC
TRBV9	TRBJ2-6	-	-	CASSVGANVLTF	TGTGCCAGCAGCGTAGGTGCCAACGTCCTGACTTTC
TRBV4-3	TRBJ1-1	-	few	CASSQETNTEAFF	TGCGCCAGCAGCCAAGAGACTAACACTGAAGCTTTCTTT
TRBV6-2/TRBV6-3	TRBJ2-1	-	-	CASSYGSGYELFF	TGTGCCAGCAGTTACGGTTCGGGGTATGAGCTGTTCTTC
TRBV29-1	TRBJ1-1	-	few	CSVELGMNTEAFF	TGCAGCGTTGAACTGGGCATGAACACTGAAGCTTTCTTT
TRBV5-1	TRBJ2-4	-	-	CTSSLGQSGYAVAKNIQYF	TGCACCAGCAGCTTGGGCCAGTCTGGATATGCCGTAGCCAAAAACATTCAGTACTTC
TRBV20-1	TRBJ2-7	TRBD1	many	CSAAGQGLYEQYF	TGCAGTGCCGCGGGACAGGGGTTGTACGAGCAGTACTTC
TRBV11-2	TRBJ2-1	-	-	CASGQDVYNEQFF	TGTGCCAGCGGCCAGGACGTCTACAATGAGCAGTTCTTC
TRBV11-3	TRBJ2-3	-	-	CASSLPGVPDTQYF	TGTGCCAGCAGCTTACCGGGAGTACCAGATACGCAGTATTTT
TRBV9	TRBJ1-2	-	few	CASSPTSGATYGYTF	TGTGCCAGCAGCCCAACGTCAGGGGCTACCTATGGCTACACCTTC
TRBV5-1	TRBJ2-3	-	-	CASSLVVRPTTTDTQYF	TGCGCCAGCAGCTTGGTAGTCCGACCTACCACCACAGATACGCAGTATTTT
TRBV12-3/TRBV12-4	TRBJ2-1	TRBD2	-	CASSFAGLVSGNEQFF	TGTGCCAGCAGTTTCGCGGGACTAGTATCTGGGAATGAGCAGTTCTTC
TRBV29-1	TRBJ2-3	-	few	CSVEGGHRDTQYF	TGCAGCGTTGAAGGGGGGCACCGGGATACGCAGTATTTT
TRBV25-1	TRBJ2-7	-	-	CASSELGVGYEQYF	TGTGCCAGCAGTGAATTAGGGGTTGGTTACGAGCAGTACTTC
TRBV19	TRBJ2-2	TRBD1	few	CASSIFGQGAGELFF	TGTGCCAGTAGTATCTTCGGACAGGGTGCCGGGGAGCTGTTTTTT
TRBV27	TRBJ1-1	-	few	CASSLTGLGHTEAFF	TGTGCCAGCAGTTTAACAGGGTTGGGGCACACTGAAGCTTTCTTT
TRBV29-1	TRBJ2-7	-	-	CSVEESGYSYEQYF	TGCAGCGTTGAAGAGAGTGGGTACTCCTACGAGCAGTACTTC
TRBV6-2/TRBV6-3	TRBJ2-3	-	-	CASSYSPGASTDTQYF	TGTGCCAGCAGTTACTCTCCAGGGGCTAGCACAGATACGCAGTATTTT
TRBV27	TRBJ2-1	TRBD2	once	CASSSGVAGGHYEQFF	TGTGCCAGCAGTTCCGGGGTAGCGGGGGGGCACTATGAGCAGTTCTTC
TRBV7-9	TRBJ1-4	-	many	CASSLGSGGEEKLFF	TGTGCCAGCAGCTTAGGGTCCGGGGGCGAGGAAAAACTGTTTTTT
TRBV7-8	TRBJ2-7	TRBD1	-	CASSHGTGRYEQYF	TGTGCCAGCAGCCATGGGACAGGCCGCTACGAGCAGTACTTC
TRBV12-3/TRBV12-4	TRBJ1-4	-	few	CASSPSWDEKLFF	TGTGCCAGCAGTCCCTCCTGGGACGAAAAACTGTTTTTT
TRBV27	TRBJ2-7	TRBD1	-	CASSLRSGGGERYF	TGTGCCAGCAGTTTACGTTCAGGGGGTGGCGAGCGGTACTTC
TRBV5-6	TRBJ1-3	-	many	CASSWGIGSGNTIYF	TGTGCCAGCAGTTGGGGGATAGGCTCTGGAAACACCATATATTTT
TRBV25-1	TRBJ2-5	-	few	CASSELAAGSKYF	TGTGCCAGCAGTGAGCTAGCCGCAGGGTCCAAGTACTTC
TRBV7-8	TRBJ1-1	-	many	CASSPGISTEAFF	TGTGCCAGCAGCCCCGGGATTTCCACTGAAGCTTTCTTT
TRBV27	TRBJ2-3	-	-	CASSIEGVGTDTQYF	TGTGCCAGCAGTATAGAGGGAGTGGGCACAGATACGCAGTATTTT
TRBV29-1	TRBJ2-2	-	-	CSVEQGVNTGELFF	TGCAGCGTTGAACAGGGAGTCAACACCGGGGAGCTGTTTTTT
TRBV15	TRBJ2-1	TRBD1	few	CATSRRRQGVGDEQFF	TGTGCCACCAGCAGGAGGAGACAGGGGGTTGGCGATGAGCAGTTCTTC
TRBV14	TRBJ2-2	TRBD2	many	CASMTGGSTGELFF	TGTGCCAGCATGACGGGAGGATCCACCGGGGAGCTGTTTTTT
TRBV24-1	TRBJ2-2	TRBD1	many	CATSSTGPPNTGELFF	TGTGCCACCAGTTCGACAGGGCCGCCGAACACCGGGGAGCTGTTTTTT
TRBV7-9	TRBJ2-6	TRBD1	-	CASSNDRVGSGANVLTF	TGTGCCAGCAGCAACGACAGGGTAGGGTCTGGGGCCAACGTCCTGACTTTC
TRBV13	TRBJ2-7	TRBD1	-	CASSLGGTEPYEQYF	TGTGCCAGCAGCTTAGGGGGGACAGAGCCCTACGAGCAGTACTTC
TRBV20-1	TRBJ2-5	TRBD2	few	CSARSGLAGAWETQYF	TGCAGTGCTAGATCCGGGCTAGCGGGAGCGTGGGAGACCCAGTACTTC
TRBV5-6	TRBJ1-1	-	-	CASSWGPGISEAFF	TGTGCCAGCAGCTGGGGTCCAGGGATCTCCGAAGCTTTCTTT
TRBV28	TRBJ2-3	TRBD2	-	CASSFSGRATDTQYF	TGTGCCAGCAGCTTTAGCGGGAGGGCTACAGATACGCAGTATTTT
TRBV7-3	TRBJ2-3	TRBD2	-	CASSPGLETDTQYF	TGTGCCAGCAGCCCGGGACTAGAAACAGATACGCAGTATTTT
TRBV7-9	TRBJ2-3	TRBD2	-	CASSLVWLAGGTDTQYF	TGTGCCAGCAGCTTAGTGTGGCTAGCGGGTGGCACAGATACGCAGTATTTT
TRBV9	TRBJ2-1	-	-	CASSVGPQSYNEQFF	TGTGCCAGCAGCGTAGGCCCACAGTCCTACAATGAGCAGTTCTTC
TRBV4-1	TRBJ1-3	-	-	CASSPVNSGNTIYF	TGCGCCAGCAGCCCGGTGAACTCTGGAAACACCATATATTTT